A selection of T cell receptor beta chains follows, all from one sample in a study of cytomegalovirus exposure and HLA in healthy donors. The assay was immunoSEQ multiplex PCR, and TCRdb's table has in-frame clones only and misses some. Altogether around 99,000 clones are present, 82% being singletons, with the ten largest covering 2% to 3%. The sequenced sample was PBMCs. Every receptor here comes from a man under 40 in good health and CMV-seropositive. Each CDR3 is given with its conserved first and last residue. A D gene is named only where the DNA matches it firmly. Clone size appears in some rows only: once, few, many, or a class for an expanded clone.

.	TRBV11-2	.	TRBJ2-1	TGTGCCAGCACCATATCCCAGGGAACTGTACCTGGCAATGAGCAGTTCTTC	CASTISQGTVPGNEQFF
.	TRBV10-3	.	TRBJ1-1	TGTGCCACCTCGACAGCCCAGAACACTGAAGCTTTCTTT	CATSTAQNTEAFF
.	TRBV5-1	.	TRBJ1-6	TGCGCCAGCAGCCCATATCTACGGGGTAGGAATTCACCCCTCCACTTT	CASSPYLRGRNSPLHF
.	TRBV18	.	TRBJ1-1	TGTGCCAGCTCACCAGACACACGCGATGAAGCTTTCTTT	CASSPDTRDEAFF
TRBD2	TRBV9	.	TRBJ2-7	TGTGCCAGCAGTCCCGGGACTAGCGGGTACGAGCAGTACTTC	CASSPGTSGYEQYF
TRBD1	TRBV6-1	.	TRBJ2-2	TGTGCCAGCAGCACAGGGGCGAACACCGGGGAGCTGTTTTTT	CASSTGANTGELFF
.	TRBV5-1	few	TRBJ1-2	TGCGCCAGCAGCTTGCACTCGTTGGCAGGGGCGACGGTTGGCTACACCTTC	CASSLHSLAGATVGYTF
.	TRBV6-6	.	TRBJ1-2	TGTGCCAGCAGTTATGGAGGGGTACTAAACTATGGCTACACCTTC	CASSYGGVLNYGYTF
TRBD1	TRBV10-3	few	TRBJ2-2	TGTGCCATCAGGGGGACAGGGGGAGGCGGGGAGCTGTTTTTT	CAIRGTGGGGELFF
TRBD2	TRBV5-1	.	TRBJ2-1	TGCGCCAGCAGCTTGGCCCGCGGGGGGGAAAATGAGCAGTTCTTC	CASSLARGGENEQFF
.	TRBV18	.	TRBJ2-7	TGTGCCAGCTCACCACGGCTTGATCCCTACGAGCAGTACTTC	CASSPRLDPYEQYF
TRBD1	TRBV19	once	TRBJ1-1	TGTGCCAGTAGTATGACAGGGGGAACTGAAGCTTTCTTT	CASSMTGGTEAFF
.	TRBV11-2	.	TRBJ1-6	TGTGCCAGCAGCTTAGATCCTACGGGGTCACCCCTCCACTTT	CASSLDPTGSPLHF
TRBD2	TRBV25-1	once	TRBJ2-1	TGTGCCAGCAGTCCCAGCGGGAGCCACAATGAGCAGTTCTTC	CASSPSGSHNEQFF
TRBD1	TRBV30	.	TRBJ2-5	TGTGCCTGGAGGGGACAGGGAGGCTTATGGGAGACCCAGTACTTC	CAWRGQGGLWETQYF
TRBD1	TRBV5-6	.	TRBJ2-2	TGTGCCAGCAGCTCGACAGGGGAGACCACCGGGGAGCTGTTTTTT	CASSSTGETTGELFF
.	TRBV5-1	once	TRBJ1-1	TGCGCCAGCACGCTACAGGGAAACACTGAAGCTTTCTTT	CASTLQGNTEAFF
.	TRBV7-9	few	TRBJ2-4	TGTGCCAGCAGCAAAATACCGGGACAACTAGCCAAAAACATTCAGTACTTC	CASSKIPGQLAKNIQYF
.	TRBV25-1	.	TRBJ1-5	TGTGCCAGCGCGACCGGAGGTAGCAATCAGCCCCAGCATTTT	CASATGGSNQPQHF
.	TRBV2	.	TRBJ2-5	TGTGCCAGCAGCAACAGGCAAACCTACGATCCCCAGTACTTC	CASSNRQTYDPQYF
TRBD1	TRBV6-4	.	TRBJ2-2	TGTGCCAGCAGCGAGAGGACAGGCAACACCGGGGAGCTGTTTTTT	CASSERTGNTGELFF
.	TRBV5-1	few	TRBJ2-5	TGCGCCAGCAGCATCCAGGGAGGCCAAGAGACCCAGTACTTC	CASSIQGGQETQYF
TRBD1	TRBV9	.	TRBJ1-4	TGTGCCAGCAGCGCGGACAGGTTTAATAATGAAAAACTGTTTTTT	CASSADRFNNEKLFF
.	TRBV19	.	TRBJ1-3	TGTGCCGCCGAGACAGATGGAAACACCATATATTTT	CAAETDGNTIYF
.	TRBV5-4	.	TRBJ1-5	TGTGCCAGCAGCTTGTATGGGGGCGGTCAGCCCCAGCATTTT	CASSLYGGGQPQHF
TRBD1	TRBV9	.	TRBJ1-2	TGTGCCAGCAGCGTAGCGGACAGGGTGTTCGGTGGCTACACCTTC	CASSVADRVFGGYTF
.	TRBV7-8	.	TRBJ1-1	TGTGCCAGCAGCTTAAGTCCACGGGTGAACACTGAAGCTTTCTTT	CASSLSPRVNTEAFF
TRBD1	TRBV18	.	TRBJ1-2	TGTGCCAGCTCCGCCTTCGACAGGGGCCCCTATGGCTACACCTTC	CASSAFDRGPYGYTF
.	TRBV5-1	few	TRBJ1-1	TGCGCCAGCAGCCAGGGACATACGAACACTGAAGCTTTCTTT	CASSQGHTNTEAFF
.	TRBV7-3	.	TRBJ1-2	TGTGCCAGCAGCTTACAAGGAGGATCGGGGGGCTACACCTTC	CASSLQGGSGGYTF
TRBD1	TRBV7-3	once	TRBJ2-7	TGTGCCAGCAGCCCACTCAGGGACAGGGGGAAGCAGTACTTC	CASSPLRDRGKQYF
.	TRBV4-2	.	TRBJ2-3	TGTGCCAGCAGCCCACATCTAGCAGTCGATACGCAGTATTTT	CASSPHLAVDTQYF
TRBD2	TRBV28	once	TRBJ2-1	TGTGCCACCGACGGGGGGGCTTCCTACAATGAGCAGTTCTTC	CATDGGASYNEQFF
.	TRBV5-1	.	TRBJ1-2	TGCGCCAGCAGCTTACAGGGCGGCTATGGCTACACCTTC	CASSLQGGYGYTF
TRBD2	TRBV6-1	.	TRBJ2-3	TGTGCCGGCAGTGAACGAGCGGGATCCTCAGATACGCAGTATTTT	CAGSERAGSSDTQYF
.	TRBV6-4	.	TRBJ2-5	TGTGCCAGCAGTTCCACGGGCGGGACGGGGACCCAGTACTTC	CASSSTGGTGTQYF
.	TRBV6-4	.	TRBJ1-5	TGTGCCAGCAGTGACCGAGGACTCCACCTCGGCAATCAGCCCCAGCATTTT	CASSDRGLHLGNQPQHF
TRBD2	TRBV7-2	.	TRBJ2-5	TGTGCCAGCAGCTTACCCCTAGCGGCGGGGGAGACCCAGTACTTC	CASSLPLAAGETQYF
TRBD2	TRBV2	.	TRBJ2-5	TGTGCCAGCAGATCGCTAGCGGATCAAGAGACCCAGTACTTC	CASRSLADQETQYF
.	TRBV9	few	TRBJ2-2	TGTGCCAGCAGCGTAGCTAATAGTTTCGCCGGGGAGCTGTTTTTT	CASSVANSFAGELFF
.	TRBV6-1	.	TRBJ2-7	TGTGCCAGCCAAAAGTGGGGCAACTCCTACGAGCAGTACTTC	CASQKWGNSYEQYF
.	TRBV6-5	.	TRBJ1-2	TGTGCCAGCGGCCTGACAGAAGCTCTCTATGGCTACACCTTC	CASGLTEALYGYTF
TRBD1	TRBV6-1	.	TRBJ2-2	TGTGCCATGGGGACAGCGAACACCGGGGAGCTGTTTTTT	CAMGTANTGELFF
.	TRBV28	.	TRBJ2-2	TGTGCCAGCAGCCCCGGGACACCGGGTGGTGGGGGGGAGCTGTTTTTT	CASSPGTPGGGGELFF
.	TRBV27	.	TRBJ2-5	TGTGCCAGCAGTTCCATCAGGGTCCCGTCACAAGAGACCCAGTACTTC	CASSSIRVPSQETQYF
TRBD2	TRBV6-5	.	TRBJ2-1	TGTGCCAGCAGGGGAATTTCGGGAGGGTACAATGAGCAGTTCTTC	CASRGISGGYNEQFF
TRBD1	TRBV7-7	.	TRBJ2-5	TGTGCCAGCAGCTTGGGGACAGGGGGACAAGAGACCCAGTACTTC	CASSLGTGGQETQYF
.	TRBV30	.	TRBJ2-5	TGTGCCTGGACGGTACAGGGAGAAGAGACCCAGTACTTC	CAWTVQGEETQYF
TRBD2	TRBV5-4	.	TRBJ2-5	TGTGCCAGCAGCGATCGGGGGGGCGATTGGGAGACCCAGTACTTC	CASSDRGGDWETQYF
.	TRBV4-1	once	TRBJ2-1	TGCGCCAGCAGCCTAATGGACAGCTCCTACAATGAGCAGTTCTTC	CASSLMDSSYNEQFF
.	TRBV19	.	TRBJ1-5	TGTGCCAGTAGCCCTACAACGGGACAGCCCCAGCATTTT	CASSPTTGQPQHF
TRBD2	TRBV5-6	.	TRBJ2-3	TGTGCCAGCAGCGTGGGAGCGGGGACTAGCACAGATACGCAGTATTTT	CASSVGAGTSTDTQYF
.	TRBV2	.	TRBJ1-1	TGTGCCAGCAGTGAATGGGGCCGAGTAGGGACTGAAGCTTTCTTT	CASSEWGRVGTEAFF
TRBD1	TRBV29-1	.	TRBJ2-3	TGCAGCGTTGTGCCGGGACAGACTAGCACAGATACGCAGTATTTT	CSVVPGQTSTDTQYF